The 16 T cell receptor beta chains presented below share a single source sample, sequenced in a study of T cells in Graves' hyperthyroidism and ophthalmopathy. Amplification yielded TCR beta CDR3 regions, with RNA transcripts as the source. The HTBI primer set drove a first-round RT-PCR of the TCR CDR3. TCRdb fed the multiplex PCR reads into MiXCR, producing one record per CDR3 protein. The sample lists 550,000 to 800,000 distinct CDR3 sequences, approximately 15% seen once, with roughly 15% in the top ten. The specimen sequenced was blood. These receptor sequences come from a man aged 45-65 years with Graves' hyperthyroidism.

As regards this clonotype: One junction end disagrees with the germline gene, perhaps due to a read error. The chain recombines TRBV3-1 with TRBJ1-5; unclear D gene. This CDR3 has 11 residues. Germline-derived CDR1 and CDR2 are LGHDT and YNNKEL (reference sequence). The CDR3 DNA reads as TGTGCCAGCGGCCAAAATCAGCCCCAGCATTTT. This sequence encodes CASGQNQPQHF.

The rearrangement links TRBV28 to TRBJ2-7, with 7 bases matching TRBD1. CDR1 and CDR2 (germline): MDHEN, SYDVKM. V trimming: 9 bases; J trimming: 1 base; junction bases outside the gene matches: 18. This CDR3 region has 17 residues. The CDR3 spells CASPPGQKIFSSYEQYF. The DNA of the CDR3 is TGTGCCAGTCCCCCGGGACAGAAAATTTTTTCTTCCTACGAGCAGTACTTC. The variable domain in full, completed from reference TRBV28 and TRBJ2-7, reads DVKVTQSSRYLVKRTGEKVFLECVQDMDHENMFWYRQDPGLGLRLIYFSYDVKMKEKGDIPEGYSVSREKKERFSLILESASTNQTSMYLCASPPGQKIFSSYEQYFGPGTRLTVT.

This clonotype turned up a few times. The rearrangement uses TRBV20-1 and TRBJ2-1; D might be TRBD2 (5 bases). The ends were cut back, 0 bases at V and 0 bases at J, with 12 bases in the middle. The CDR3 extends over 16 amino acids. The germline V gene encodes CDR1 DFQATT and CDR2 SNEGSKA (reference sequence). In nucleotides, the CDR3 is TGCAGTGCTAGAGATTCCGGGGAGCCCTCCTACAATGAGCAGTTCTTC. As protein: CSARDSGEPSYNEQFF.

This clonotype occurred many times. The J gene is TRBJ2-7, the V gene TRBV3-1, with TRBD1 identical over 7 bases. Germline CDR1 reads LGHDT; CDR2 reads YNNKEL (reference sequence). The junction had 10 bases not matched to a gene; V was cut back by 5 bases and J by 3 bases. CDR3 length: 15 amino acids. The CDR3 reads CASSYQGQIDYEQYF. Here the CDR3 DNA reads TGTGCCAGCAGCTACCAGGGACAGATCGACTACGAGCAGTACTTC.

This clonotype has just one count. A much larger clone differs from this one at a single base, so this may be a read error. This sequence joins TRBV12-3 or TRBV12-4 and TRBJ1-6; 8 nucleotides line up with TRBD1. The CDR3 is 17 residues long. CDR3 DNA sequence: TGTGCCAGCAGTCGACAGGGGCCGAGCTCCTATAATCCACCCCTCCACTTT. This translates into CASSRQGPSSYNPPLHF.

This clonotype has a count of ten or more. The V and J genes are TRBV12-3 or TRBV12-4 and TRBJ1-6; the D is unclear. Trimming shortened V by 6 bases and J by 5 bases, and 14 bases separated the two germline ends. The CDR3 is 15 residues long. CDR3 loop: CASSPPLGDNSPLHF. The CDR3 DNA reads TGTGCCAGCAGCCCACCTTTGGGAGATAATTCACCCCTCCACTTT.

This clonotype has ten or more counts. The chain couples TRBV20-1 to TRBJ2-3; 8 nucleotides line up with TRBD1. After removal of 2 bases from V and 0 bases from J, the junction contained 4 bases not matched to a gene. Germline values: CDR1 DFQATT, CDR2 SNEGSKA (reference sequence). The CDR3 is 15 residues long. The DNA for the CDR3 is TGCAGTGCTAGATCGGGACAGGAAAGCACAGATACGCAGTATTTT. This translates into CSARSGQESTDTQYF.

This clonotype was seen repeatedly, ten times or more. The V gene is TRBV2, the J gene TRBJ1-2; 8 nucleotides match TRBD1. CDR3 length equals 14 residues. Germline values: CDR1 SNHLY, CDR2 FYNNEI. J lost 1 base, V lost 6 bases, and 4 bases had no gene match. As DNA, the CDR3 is TGTGCCAGCAGGTCCACAGGGGGTAACTATGGCTACACCTTC. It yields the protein CASRSTGGNYGYTF.

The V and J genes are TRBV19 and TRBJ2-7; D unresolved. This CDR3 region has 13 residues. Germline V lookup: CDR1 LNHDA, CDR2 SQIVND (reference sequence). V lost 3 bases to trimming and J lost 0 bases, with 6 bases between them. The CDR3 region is CASSIRTSYEQYF. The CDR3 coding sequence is TGTGCCAGTAGTATTAGGACCTCCTACGAGCAGTACTTC.

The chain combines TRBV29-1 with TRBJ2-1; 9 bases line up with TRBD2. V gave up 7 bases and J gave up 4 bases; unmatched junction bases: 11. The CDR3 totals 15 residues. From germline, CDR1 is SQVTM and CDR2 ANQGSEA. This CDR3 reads CSAQPAGGAYNEQFF. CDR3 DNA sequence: TGCAGCGCCCAACCGGCGGGAGGGGCGTACAATGAGCAGTTCTTC.

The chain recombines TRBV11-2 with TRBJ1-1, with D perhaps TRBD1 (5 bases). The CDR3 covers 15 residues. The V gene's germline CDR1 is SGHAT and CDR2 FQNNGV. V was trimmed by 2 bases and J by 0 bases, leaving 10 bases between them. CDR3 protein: CASSLLVGVNTEAFF. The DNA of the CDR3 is TGTGCCAGCAGCTTACTTGTAGGGGTGAACACTGAAGCTTTCTTT.

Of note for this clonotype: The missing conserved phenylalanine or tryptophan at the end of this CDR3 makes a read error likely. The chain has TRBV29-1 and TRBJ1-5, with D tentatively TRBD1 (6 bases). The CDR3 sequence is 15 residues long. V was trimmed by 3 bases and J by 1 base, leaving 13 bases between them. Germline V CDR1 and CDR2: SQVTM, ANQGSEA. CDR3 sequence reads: CSVDRGDVSNQPQHS. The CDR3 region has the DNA TGCAGCGTTGATAGGGGGGACGTGAGCAATCAGCCCCAGCATTCT.

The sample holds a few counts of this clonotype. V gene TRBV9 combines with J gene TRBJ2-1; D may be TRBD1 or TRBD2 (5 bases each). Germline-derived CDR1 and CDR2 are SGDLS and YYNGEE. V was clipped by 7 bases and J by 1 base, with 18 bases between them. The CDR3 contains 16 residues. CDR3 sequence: CASSLEGTDSYNEQFF. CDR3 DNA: TGTGCCAGCTCCTTAGAGGGGACCGATTCCTACAATGAGCAGTTCTTC.

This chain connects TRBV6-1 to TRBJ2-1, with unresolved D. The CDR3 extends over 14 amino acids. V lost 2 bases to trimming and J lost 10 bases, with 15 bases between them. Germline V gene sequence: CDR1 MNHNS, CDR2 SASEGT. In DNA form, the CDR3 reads TGTGCCAGCAGTGAAATTGGCTCGTCTTGGGAGCAGTTCTTC. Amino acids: CASSEIGSSWEQFF.

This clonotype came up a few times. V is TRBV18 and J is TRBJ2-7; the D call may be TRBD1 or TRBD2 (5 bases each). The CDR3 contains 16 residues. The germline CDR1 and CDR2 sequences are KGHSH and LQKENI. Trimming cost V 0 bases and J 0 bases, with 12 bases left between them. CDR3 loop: CASSPPFGTDSYEQYF. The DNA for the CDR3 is TGTGCCAGCTCACCACCGTTTGGGACGGACTCCTACGAGCAGTACTTC.

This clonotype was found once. CDR3 bases: TGTGCCAGCAGCTTAGATGGGGGGTGCTTAGAAAAACTGTTTTTT. Its protein is CASSLDGGCLEKLFF. This sequence joins TRBV7-9 and TRBJ1-4; TRBD1 might be the D (5 bases). This CDR3 has 15 residues. Trimming took 1 base from V and 8 from J, leaving 14 bases between them. Germline V gene sequence: CDR1 SEHNR, CDR2 FQNEAQ (reference sequence).